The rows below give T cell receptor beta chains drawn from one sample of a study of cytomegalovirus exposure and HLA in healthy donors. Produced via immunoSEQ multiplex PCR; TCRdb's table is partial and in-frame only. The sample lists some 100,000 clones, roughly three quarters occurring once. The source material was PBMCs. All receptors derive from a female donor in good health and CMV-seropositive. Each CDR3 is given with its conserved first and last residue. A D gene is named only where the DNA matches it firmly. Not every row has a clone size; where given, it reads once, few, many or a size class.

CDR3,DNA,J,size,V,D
CASSLRSFGTNEKLFF,TGCGCCAGCAGCTTGAGGAGCTTCGGGACTAATGAAAAACTGTTTTTT,TRBJ1-4,.,TRBV5-1,.
CSSSPLDRANEQFF,TGTTCCAGCAGCCCCCTGGACAGGGCTAATGAGCAGTTCTTC,TRBJ2-1,.,TRBV7-9,TRBD1
CASSLLANTEAFF,TGTGCCAGCAGCTTACTGGCTAACACTGAAGCTTTCTTT,TRBJ1-1,few,TRBV7-8,.
CASSHNQPQHF,TGTGCCAGCAGCCACAATCAGCCCCAGCATTTT,TRBJ1-5,.,TRBV5-8,.
CAWRGRVTYEQYF,TGTGCCTGGAGGGGCAGGGTGACGTACGAGCAGTACTTC,TRBJ2-7,.,TRBV30,.
CASSLPARGAYNEQFF,TGTGCCAGCAGCTTACCGGCCAGGGGGGCTTACAATGAGCAGTTCTTC,TRBJ2-1,.,TRBV7-9,.
CASSSPGLEGVTYEQYF,TGTGCCAGCAGTTCGCCGGGACTAGAAGGGGTAACCTACGAGCAGTACTTC,TRBJ2-7,.,TRBV28,TRBD2
CASSHQGNEQFF,TGTGCCAGCAGTCATCAGGGGAATGAGCAGTTCTTC,TRBJ2-1,.,TRBV27,.
CASSLGGLYEQYF,TGCGCCAGCAGCCTCGGAGGGCTCTACGAGCAGTACTTC,TRBJ2-7,once,TRBV5-1,.
CASSQVTSGANGLTF,TGCGCCAGCAGCCAAGTGACTTCAGGGGCCAACGGCCTGACTTTC,TRBJ2-6,few,TRBV4-1,.
CASSPLRDRSYEQYF,TGTGCCAGCAGCCCCCTTCGGGACAGATCCTACGAGCAGTACTTC,TRBJ2-7,.,TRBV21-1,.
CASSQGAYEQYF,TGTGCCAGCAGTCAGGGGGCGTACGAGCAGTACTTC,TRBJ2-7,.,TRBV14,TRBD1
CASSPRTSIPAGGKFF,TGTGCCAGCAGCCCCCGGACTAGTATTCCCGCGGGGGGAAAGTTCTTC,TRBJ2-1,.,TRBV11-2,TRBD2
CASSHRGTYEQYF,TGTGCCAGCAGCCACAGGGGAACCTACGAGCAGTACTTC,TRBJ2-7,.,TRBV7-6,TRBD1
CASSPLAGERYNEQFF,TGTGCCAGCAGCCCCCTAGCGGGAGAGAGGTACAATGAGCAGTTCTTC,TRBJ2-1,.,TRBV7-9,TRBD2
CASSQAWGSSGANVLTF,TGCGCCAGCAGCCAAGCCTGGGGCTCTTCTGGGGCCAACGTCCTGACTTTC,TRBJ2-6,.,TRBV4-1,.
CASSVEGVPGELFF,TGTGCCAGCAGCGTAGAGGGGGTTCCCGGGGAGCTGTTTTTT,TRBJ2-2,.,TRBV9,.
CASSSDQAYQPQHF,TGTGCCAGCAGTTCCGACCAGGCCTATCAGCCCCAGCATTTT,TRBJ1-5,many,TRBV6-5,.
CASSAAGEGYTF,TGTGCCAGCAGTGCCGCAGGGGAAGGCTACACCTTC,TRBJ1-2,.,TRBV6-5,.
CASSLDSGGDYNEQFF,TGTGCCAGCAGCTTAGATAGCGGGGGGGATTACAATGAGCAGTTCTTC,TRBJ2-1,few,TRBV7-6,TRBD2
CASSVGSGQSSTEAFF,TGTGCCAGCAGCGTTGGGTCCGGACAGTCGAGCACTGAAGCTTTCTTT,TRBJ1-1,.,TRBV7-9,.
CASSSWSRLAEQYNEQFF,TGTGCCAGCAGCTCGTGGTCAAGACTAGCGGAACAATACAATGAGCAGTTCTTC,TRBJ2-1,.,TRBV7-2,TRBD2
CASSLGLTGILATNEKLFF,TGTGCCAGCAGCTTGGGATTGACAGGGATACTTGCAACTAATGAAAAACTGTTTTTT,TRBJ1-4,.,TRBV5-6,TRBD1
CASSETGLPHYGYTF,TGCGCCAGCAGCGAGACAGGCCTCCCCCACTATGGCTACACCTTC,TRBJ1-2,.,TRBV5-1,.
CASSQEHPQWTQYF,TGTGCCAGCAGCCAAGAACACCCGCAGTGGACCCAGTACTTC,TRBJ2-5,.,TRBV4-2,.
CASRPELRVRNEQYF,TGTGCCAGCAGACCAGAGCTCCGGGTCCGCAACGAGCAGTACTTC,TRBJ2-7,.,TRBV7-2,.
CASSFLSDGGQPQHF,TGTGCCAGCAGTTTTCTGAGCGACGGAGGTCAGCCCCAGCATTTT,TRBJ1-5,.,TRBV27,.
CATSRDFGVGTGGLFF,TGTGCCACCAGCAGAGATTTTGGGGTCGGCACCGGGGGGCTGTTTTTT,TRBJ2-2,.,TRBV15,.
CASSGQLNYGYTF,TGTGCCAGCAGCGGACAGCTAAACTATGGCTACACCTTC,TRBJ1-2,.,TRBV7-2,.
CASSDGRRNSPLHF,TGTGCCAGCAGTGATGGCCGGAGGAATTCACCCCTCCACTTT,TRBJ1-6,.,TRBV2,.
CASSPTPGQPQHF,TGTGCCAGCAGCCCCACACCGGGGCAGCCCCAGCATTTT,TRBJ1-5,.,TRBV7-7,.
CATSTGEETQYF,TGTGCCACCAGCACCGGGGAAGAGACCCAGTACTTC,TRBJ2-5,few,TRBV15,.
CASSYKAEDTEAFF,TGTGCCAGCAGTTACAAGGCCGAGGACACTGAAGCTTTCTTT,TRBJ1-1,.,TRBV6-5,.
CASSLWGATDTQYF,TGTGCCAGCAGCCTCTGGGGAGCCACAGATACGCAGTATTTT,TRBJ2-3,.,TRBV6-5,.
CAWSAHGGGLNTGELFF,TGTGCCTGGAGTGCACACGGAGGGGGCCTTAACACCGGGGAGCTGTTTTTT,TRBJ2-2,.,TRBV30,.
CASSRNAASNEKLFF,TGTGCCAGCAGCCGAAACGCGGCCAGTAATGAAAAACTGTTTTTT,TRBJ1-4,.,TRBV7-2,.
CASSDRGGSYEQYF,TGTGCCAGCAGCGACAGGGGTGGATCCTACGAGCAGTACTTC,TRBJ2-7,.,TRBV6-5,TRBD1
CASSPEDRSSYEQYF,TGTGCCAGCAGCCCGGAGGACAGGAGCTCCTACGAGCAGTACTTC,TRBJ2-7,.,TRBV7-9,TRBD1
CASRGQANTGELFF,TGTGCCAGCAGGGGACAGGCGAACACCGGGGAGCTGTTTTTT,TRBJ2-2,.,TRBV2,TRBD1
CASSIPTYNEQFF,TGTGCCAGTAGTATCCCCACCTACAATGAGCAGTTCTTC,TRBJ2-1,.,TRBV19,.
CASSGTGIGGSYNEQFF,TGTGCCAGTAGTGGGACGGGGATCGGGGGCTCCTACAATGAGCAGTTCTTC,TRBJ2-1,.,TRBV19,.
CASSMAGTYDEKLFF,TGTGCCAGTAGTATGGCGGGGACTTATGATGAAAAACTGTTTTTT,TRBJ1-4,few,TRBV19,.
CASSGVRNTIYF,TGTGCCAGCAGTGGAGTTCGAAACACCATATATTTT,TRBJ1-3,.,TRBV2,.
CASSLTATAYF,TGTGCCAGCAGTTTGACTGCCACCGCGTACTTC,TRBJ2-7,.,TRBV2,.
CASSESGTDTQYF,TGTGCCAGCAGCGAGTCGGGCACAGATACGCAGTATTTT,TRBJ2-3,.,TRBV9,.
CASSLDRDRGLELFF,TGTGCCAGCAGCTTAGACCGGGACAGGGGGCTCGAACTGTTTTTT,TRBJ1-4,.,TRBV11-2,TRBD1
CASRSDRAGMNTEAFF,TGTGCCAGCAGGAGCGACAGGGCCGGGATGAACACTGAAGCTTTCTTT,TRBJ1-1,.,TRBV7-9,TRBD1
CASSLVSGAYNEQFF,TGTGCCAGCAGCTTAGTTAGCGGAGCATACAATGAGCAGTTCTTC,TRBJ2-1,once,TRBV11-2,.
CASSPRTSATDTQYF,TGCGCCAGCAGTCCCCGGACTAGCGCCACAGATACGCAGTATTTT,TRBJ2-3,.,TRBV5-1,TRBD2
CASSSRLAGSFGTDTQYF,TGTGCCAGCAGCTCCCGACTAGCGGGTTCCTTTGGCACAGATACGCAGTATTTT,TRBJ2-3,once,TRBV7-2,TRBD2
CASSFPRSSTSGNYEQYF,TGTGCCAGCAGCTTCCCTCGTTCTTCCACTAGCGGGAACTACGAGCAGTACTTC,TRBJ2-7,.,TRBV7-2,TRBD2